A single sample gave rise to the 6 T cell receptor beta chains below, sequenced in a study of cytomegalovirus exposure and HLA in healthy donors (dated by TCRdb to 2015 to 2018). Library preparation used the immunoSEQ multiplex PCR assay. This immuneACCESS table, as held by TCRdb, lists in-frame sequences with V and J called but not all clones. Of the missing ones, under half trace to an unresolved V gene in checked studies; the others have no known cause. Present in this sample are about 150,000 clones, 85% to 95% of which were seen just once. Less than 2% of the sample lies in the top ten. Sequenced sample: PBMCs. These receptor sequences come from a man younger than 30 in good health and CMV-seropositive.

This clone was observed once. The V gene is TRBV28, the J gene TRBJ1-2, with 12 bases fitting TRBD1. Germline V CDR1 and CDR2: MDHEN, SYDVKM. The CDR3 runs to 17 residues. The J segment lost 7 bases and the V segment lost 6 bases, leaving 15 bases of the junction unmatched. The CDR3 DNA sequence: TGTGCCAGCAGCTCGGTCCCTTGGGGGACAGGGGGCGGTGGCTACACCTTC. Translation: CASSSVPWGTGGGGYTF.

The V and J genes are TRBV4-1 and TRBJ1-5; 10 bases match TRBD1. The ends lost 0 bases at V and 6 bases at J; junction bases unmatched: 8. Germline V CDR1 and CDR2: MGHRA, YSYEKL. The CDR3 has 17 amino acids. The DNA of the CDR3 is TGCGCCAGCAGCCAAGATCGCGGGACAGGGGTTTTTCAGCCCCAGCATTTT. Protein product: CASSQDRGTGVFQPQHF.

V gene TRBV5-1 combines with J gene TRBJ2-2; a possible D gene is TRBD1 (6 bases). V lost 3 bases and J lost 1, with 13 bases in between. The V gene's germline CDR1 is SGHRS and CDR2 YFSETQ. The CDR3 consists of 16 residues. This chain's CDR3 is CASSSKGHMNTGELFF. Here the CDR3 DNA reads TGCGCCAGCAGCTCCAAGGGACACATGAACACCGGGGAGCTGTTTTTT.

This sequence joins TRBV7-2 and TRBJ2-7, with 11 bases fitting TRBD2. V gave up 5 bases and J gave up 5 bases; unmatched junction bases: 8. Per germline, CDR1 SGHTA and CDR2 FQGNSA. This CDR3 spans 15 amino acids. CDR3 residues: CASSALAGGLHEQYF. CDR3 DNA sequence: TGTGCCAGCAGCGCTCTAGCGGGAGGTCTCCACGAGCAGTACTTC.

The chain recombines TRBV4-2 with TRBJ2-2, with D uncertain. Trimming shortened V by 1 base and J by 4 bases, and 7 bases separated the two germline ends. CDR3 length: 14 residues. Germline V lookup: CDR1 LGHNA, CDR2 YNFKEQ. The DNA for the CDR3 is TGTGCCAGCAGCCAAGGCACGGGCACCGGGGAGCTGTTTTTT. Amino acids: CASSQGTGTGELFF.

The chain carries TRBV27 and TRBJ2-2; 11 bases agree with TRBD2. The CDR3 extends over 15 amino acids. The germline CDR1 and CDR2 sequences are MNHEY and SMNVEV (reference sequence). V lost 5 bases and J lost 7; bases outside the gene matches: 6. DNA of the CDR3: TGTGCCAGCAGTGACGGGACTAGCGGCTACGGGGAGCTGTTTTTT. The encoded protein is CASSDGTSGYGELFF.